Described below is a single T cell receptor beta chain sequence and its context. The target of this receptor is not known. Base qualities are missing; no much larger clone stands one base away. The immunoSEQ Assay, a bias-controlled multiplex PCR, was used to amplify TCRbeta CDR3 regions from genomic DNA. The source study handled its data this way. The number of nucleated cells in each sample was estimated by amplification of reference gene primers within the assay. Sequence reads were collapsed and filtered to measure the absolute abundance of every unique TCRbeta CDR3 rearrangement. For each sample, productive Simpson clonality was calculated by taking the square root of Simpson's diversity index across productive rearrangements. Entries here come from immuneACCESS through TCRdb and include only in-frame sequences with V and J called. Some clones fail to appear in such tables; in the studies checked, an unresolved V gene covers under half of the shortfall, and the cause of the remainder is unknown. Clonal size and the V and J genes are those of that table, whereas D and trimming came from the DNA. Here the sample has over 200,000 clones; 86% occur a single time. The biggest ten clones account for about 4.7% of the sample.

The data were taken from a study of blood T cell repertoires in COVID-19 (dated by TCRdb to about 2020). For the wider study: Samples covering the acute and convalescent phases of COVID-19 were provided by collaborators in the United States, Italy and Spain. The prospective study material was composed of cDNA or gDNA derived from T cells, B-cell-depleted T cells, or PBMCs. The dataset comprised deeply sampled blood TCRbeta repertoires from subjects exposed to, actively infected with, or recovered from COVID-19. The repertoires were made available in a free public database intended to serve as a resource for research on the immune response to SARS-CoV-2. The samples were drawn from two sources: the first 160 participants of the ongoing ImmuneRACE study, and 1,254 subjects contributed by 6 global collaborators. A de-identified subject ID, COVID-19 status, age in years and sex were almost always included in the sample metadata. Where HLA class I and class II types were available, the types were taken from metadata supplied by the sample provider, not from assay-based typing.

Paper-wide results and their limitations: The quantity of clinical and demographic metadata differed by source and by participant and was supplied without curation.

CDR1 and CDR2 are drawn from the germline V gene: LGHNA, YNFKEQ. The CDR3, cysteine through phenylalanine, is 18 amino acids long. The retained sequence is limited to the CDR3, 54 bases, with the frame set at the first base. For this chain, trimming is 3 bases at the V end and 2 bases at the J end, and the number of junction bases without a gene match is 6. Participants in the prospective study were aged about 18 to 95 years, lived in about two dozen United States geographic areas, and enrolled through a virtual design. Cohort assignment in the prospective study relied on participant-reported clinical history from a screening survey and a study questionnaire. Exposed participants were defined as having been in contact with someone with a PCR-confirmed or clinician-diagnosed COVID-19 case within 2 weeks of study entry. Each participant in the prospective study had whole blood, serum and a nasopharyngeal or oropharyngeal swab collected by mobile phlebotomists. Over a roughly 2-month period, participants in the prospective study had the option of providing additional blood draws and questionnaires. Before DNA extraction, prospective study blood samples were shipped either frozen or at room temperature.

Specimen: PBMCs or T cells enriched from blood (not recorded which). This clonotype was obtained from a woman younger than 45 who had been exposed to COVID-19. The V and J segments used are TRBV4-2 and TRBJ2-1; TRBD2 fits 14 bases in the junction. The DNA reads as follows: TGTGCCAGCAGCCAGCTCGGACTAGCGGGGGGTCCCTACAATGAGCAGTTCTTC. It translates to CASSQLGLAGGPYNEQFF.